The 32 T cell receptor beta chains below were found in one sample sequenced in a study of blood T cells in healthy people across ages. For the second PCR, which ran for roughly 7 to 11 cycles, a sample-barcoded 5' primer and a J-beta primer mix were used. MiXCR was run by TCRdb on the 5' RACE reads, yielding one entry per CDR3 protein. The sample yields approximately 800,000 distinct CDR3 sequences, about 36% seen once. Specimen: blood. The source is a man aged 18 to 30 in good health.

This clonotype came up many times. The chain's CDR3 is CASSFRLAGSTDTQYF. The CDR3, as DNA: TGTGCCAGCAGCTTCCGACTAGCGGGAAGCACAGATACGCAGTATTTT. The chain combines TRBV7-2 with TRBJ2-3, with 11 bases that match TRBD2. Germline CDR1 SGHTA, CDR2 FQGNSA. The trim removed 3 bases at V and 0 bases at J, leaving 2 bases unmatched. The CDR3 contains 16 residues.

V is TRBV6-2 or TRBV6-3 and J is TRBJ2-5; 7 positions agree with TRBD1. Judging by the DNA end, TRBJ2-1 fits better; the J call may be wrong. This CDR3 comprises 13 residues. Per germline, CDR1 MNHEY and CDR2 SVGEGT. The CDR3 spells CASSRDSQETQFF. The CDR3 bases are TGTGCCAGCAGCCGGGACAGCCAAGAGACCCAGTTCTTC.

This clonotype was seen more than once but under ten times. This chain connects TRBV20-1 to TRBJ1-1, with a weak D call TRBD1 (5 bases). This CDR3 contains 17 residues. The V end was cut by 0 bases, the J end by 0 bases, with 17 bases between. CDR1 and CDR2 (germline): DFQATT, SNEGSKA (reference sequence). Here the CDR3 DNA reads TGCAGTGCTAGAGATGGCAGGGCAGGGAGGGTGAACACTGAAGCTTTCTTT. The encoded protein is CSARDGRAGRVNTEAFF.

In regard to this clonotype: This sequence may be a read error, since a much larger clone differs from it by one base. This chain joins TRBV4-2 and TRBJ2-1; TRBD1 agrees at 7 bases. The CDR3 length is 14 residues. Germline values: CDR1 LGHNA, CDR2 YNFKEQ. The CDR3 DNA sequence: TGTGCCAGCAGCCAGGGACAGCTAAACAATGGGCAGTTCTTC. It is translated as CASSQGQLNNGQFF.

This clonotype was observed a handful of times. This chain connects TRBV29-1 to TRBJ2-2; perhaps TRBD1 as D (6 bases). Germline V gene lookup returns CDR1 SQVTM and CDR2 ANQGSEA. V was clipped by 5 bases and J by 6 bases, with 19 bases between them. This CDR3 contains 15 residues. The CDR3 spells CSVSFGTGLAGELFF. CDR3 in DNA: TGCAGCGTTTCGTTTGGTACAGGGCTGGCCGGGGAGCTGTTTTTT.

The chain joins TRBV10-3 to TRBJ2-3; 8 positions match TRBD2. CDR3 length: 16 amino acids. Germline V gene sequence: CDR1 ENHRY, CDR2 SYGVKD. Trimming removed 3 bases from V and 2 bases from J; junction bases left unmatched: 7. The CDR3, as DNA: TGTGCCATCAGTGAACTAGCGGTGGTCTCCACAGATACGCAGTATTTT. Translating it yields CAISELAVVSTDTQYF.

In its sample, this clonotype was seen many times. V gene TRBV5-1 combines with J gene TRBJ2-3; 7 nucleotides line up with TRBD2. The CDR3 runs to 14 residues. In germline, CDR1 is SGHRS, CDR2 YFSETQ. With 0 bases clipped from V and 6 bases from J, the junction kept 4 bases outside the gene matches. CDR3 region: CASSLEVSGDTQYF. The CDR3 DNA follows: TGCGCCAGCAGCTTGGAAGTTAGCGGGGATACGCAGTATTTT. Combining the CDR3 with reference TRBV5-1 and TRBJ2-3 gives the whole variable domain KAGVTQTPRYLIKTRGQQVTLSCSPISGHRSVSWYQQTPGQGLQFLFEYFSETQRNKGNFPGRFSGRQFSNSRSEMNVSTLELGDSALYLCASSLEVSGDTQYFGPGTRLTVL.

The table lists this clonotype with a few counts. V and J are TRBV12-3 or TRBV12-4 and TRBJ2-7; D unresolved. V was shortened by 3 bases and J by 0 bases, with 15 bases between the two germline ends. The CDR3 totals 16 residues. CDR3 in DNA: TGTGCCAGCAGTTTTAGTCCAACCCCAAGCTCCTACGAGCAGTACTTC. Translating it yields CASSFSPTPSSYEQYF.

This clonotype was recorded at least ten times. V is TRBV2 and J is TRBJ2-6, with D unclear. The CDR3 has 14 amino acids. The V and J ends lost 4 bases and 1 base respectively, with 5 bases between them. Germline CDR1 SNHLY, CDR2 FYNNEI. The CDR3 DNA follows: TGTGCCAGCAGTGGTGTGTCTGGGGCCAACGTCCTGACTTTC. Translating it yields CASSGVSGANVLTF.

With respect to this clonotype: A read error may explain this, as a much larger clone is one base away. The gene calls are TRBV2 and TRBJ2-5; D is undetermined. Trimming removed 5 bases at V and 0 bases at J, with 4 bases between. Germline V gene sequence: CDR1 SNHLY, CDR2 FYNNEI. The CDR3 contains 12 residues. CDR3 sequence reads: CASSMYQETQYF. DNA for the CDR3: TGTGCCAGCAGTATGTACCAAGAGACCCAGTACTTC.

This clonotype was found a few times. The rearrangement links TRBV28 to TRBJ2-3; 7 nucleotides line up with TRBD1. CDR3 length equals 15 residues. With 6 bases clipped from V and 5 bases from J, the junction kept 11 bases outside the gene matches. Germline CDR1 reads MDHEN; CDR2 reads SYDVKM. CDR3 coding DNA: TGTGCCAGCAGCCCGACAGGGTGGTATAGAGATACGCAGTATTTT. Amino acid sequence: CASSPTGWYRDTQYF. Drawing the rest from reference TRBV28 and TRBJ2-3, the complete variable domain is DVKVTQSSRYLVKRTGEKVFLECVQDMDHENMFWYRQDPGLGLRLIYFSYDVKMKEKGDIPEGYSVSREKKERFSLILESASTNQTSMYLCASSPTGWYRDTQYFGPGTRLTVL.

This sequence joins TRBV14 and TRBJ1-2; D is uncertain. CDR3 size: 13 residues. CDR1 is SGHDN and CDR2 is FVKESK in the germline V gene. V shed 0 bases and J shed 4 bases, with 6 bases lying between them. The DNA for the CDR3 is TGTGCCAGCAGCCAAGAGGCCGCCTATGGCTACACCTTC. Its translation is CASSQEAAYGYTF.

To note about this clonotype: It may be a read error: a sequence one base away is much more abundant. The rearrangement uses TRBV12-3 or TRBV12-4 and TRBJ2-3; TRBD2 matches 9 bases. This CDR3 is 16 amino acids long. This chain's CDR3 is CASSFGLAGTTDAQYF. The CDR3 DNA follows: TGTGCCAGCAGTTTTGGTCTAGCGGGGACCACAGATGCGCAGTATTTT.

Here the CDR3 reads CASSSQGVGAGYTF. CDR3 sequence (DNA): TGTGCCAGCAGTTCCCAGGGGGTAGGGGCTGGCTACACCTTC. The J gene is TRBJ1-2, the V gene TRBV6-5; 7 bases fit TRBD1. The trim removed 4 bases at V and 7 bases at J, leaving 9 bases unmatched. The CDR3 has 14 amino acids. In germline, CDR1 is MNHEY, CDR2 SVGAGI.

This clonotype was counted a few times. DNA of the CDR3: TGTGCCAGCAGTAAGATAGACAGGGGCGGTGAAAAACTGTTTTTT. Encoded protein: CASSKIDRGGEKLFF. The chain links TRBV2 to TRBJ1-4; 8 bases align to TRBD1. CDR1 and CDR2 from the germline V gene are SNHLY and FYNNEI. This CDR3 is built from 15 residues. V lost 5 bases and J lost 7; bases outside the gene matches: 9.

In its sample, this clonotype was seen a few times. V and J are TRBV7-2 and TRBJ1-5; unclear D gene. This CDR3 has 15 amino acids. CDR1 and CDR2 from the germline V gene are SGHTA and FQGNSA. Between the trimmed V and J ends, which lost 2 bases and 0 bases, there was a span of 8 bases. The CDR3 spells CASSLTHISNQPQHF. The CDR3 region has the DNA TGTGCCAGCAGCTTAACCCACATTAGCAATCAGCCCCAGCATTTT.

This clonotype came up a few times. The V and J genes are TRBV7-9 and TRBJ2-1; TRBD1 might be the D (6 bases). V gave up 5 bases and J gave up 4 bases, with 12 bases separating them. The CDR3 is 14 amino acids. CDR1 SEHNR and CDR2 FQNEAQ come from the germline V gene (reference sequence). The CDR3 protein is CASSTTDSYNEQFF. The CDR3 nucleotides read TGTGCCAGCAGCACAACGGACAGTTACAATGAGCAGTTCTTC.

The chain uses TRBV12-3 or TRBV12-4 and TRBJ2-3, with D perhaps TRBD2 (5 bases). With 6 bases removed from V and 6 bases from J, the gap between germline ends came to 19 bases. This CDR3 region has 15 residues. CDR3 nucleotides: TGTGCCAGCAGCCCCCCCAAGGGCGGGCTCGATACGCAGTATTTT. It specifies CASSPPKGGLDTQYF.

This clonotype was counted only a few times. The gene calls are TRBV7-9 and TRBJ2-1; TRBD2 matches at 8 bases. Germline CDR1 and CDR2: SEHNR and FQNEAQ (reference sequence). CDR3 length equals 14 residues. V shed 2 bases, J shed 12 bases, and the junction held 9 bases outside the gene matches. CDR3 bases: TGTGCCAGCAGCTTAACGGTAGCGGGGTCTTGGCAGTTCTTC. This encodes CASSLTVAGSWQFF.

The chain has TRBV7-3 and TRBJ1-2; possible D gene TRBD1, 6 bases. This CDR3 spans 15 amino acids. Germline V gives CDR1 SGHTA, CDR2 FQGTGA. V lost 5 bases and J 3 bases, leaving 16 bases between the germline ends. CDR3 amino acids: CASSPQSDSDYGYTF. CDR3 sequence (DNA): TGTGCCAGCAGCCCCCAATCGGACAGCGACTATGGCTACACCTTC.

The rearrangement joins TRBV7-2 to TRBJ2-7; the match to TRBD1 covers 7 bases. With 5 bases clipped from V and 3 bases from J, the junction kept 7 bases outside the gene matches. This CDR3 region has 14 residues. CDR1 and CDR2 from the germline V gene are SGHTA and FQGNSA. DNA for the CDR3: TGTGCCAGCAGCGTAGTAGACAGGGACTACGAGCAGTACTTC. The encoded protein is CASSVVDRDYEQYF.

This clonotype was recorded once. J is TRBJ2-7 and V is TRBV18; TRBD2 aligns across 7 bases. Germline CDR1 reads KGHSH; CDR2 reads LQKENI. This CDR3 has 16 amino acids. After removal of 6 bases from V and 2 bases from J, the junction contained 13 bases not matched to a gene. The CDR3 sequence: CASSGYPGGNTYEQYF. Written as DNA, the CDR3 is TGTGCCAGCTCCGGATATCCCGGGGGGAATACCTACGAGCAGTACTTC.

This clonotype was observed at least ten times. The CDR3 sequence is CASSSTGNQPQHF. The CDR3 nucleotides are TGTGCCAGCAGTTCCACAGGGAATCAGCCCCAGCATTTT. The chain is built from TRBV12-3 or TRBV12-4 and TRBJ1-5; tentative D call: TRBD1 (6 bases). The V end was cut by 4 bases, the J end by 4 bases, with 8 bases between. This CDR3 spans 13 amino acids.

This clonotype was seen many times. The genes are TRBV5-1 and TRBJ2-7; 15 bases are shared with TRBD2. The CDR3 spans 19 residues. Unmatched junction bases numbered 18, after V lost 4 bases and J lost 7 bases. From germline, CDR1 is SGHRS and CDR2 YFSETQ. CDR3 sequence: CASSPTRTSGGASPREQYF. The CDR3 bases are TGCGCCAGCAGCCCTACCCGGACTAGCGGGGGGGCATCTCCGAGAGAGCAGTACTTC.

V and J are TRBV6-5 and TRBJ1-1; D gene ambiguous. From germline, CDR1 is MNHEY and CDR2 SVGAGI. The germline V and J ends were trimmed by 0 bases and 7 bases, with 12 bases remaining between them. This CDR3 comprises 14 residues. The CDR3 is CASSYSRTGIEAFF. CDR3 in DNA: TGTGCCAGCAGTTACTCGAGGACGGGGATTGAAGCTTTCTTT.

Concerning this clonotype itself: This sequence may be a read error, since a much larger clone differs from it by one base. V and J are TRBV20-1 and TRBJ1-5; the D is unclear. Germline-derived CDR1 and CDR2 are DFQATT and SNEGSKA (reference sequence). Trimming left V 2 bases short and J 6 bases short, with 11 bases between. There are 13 residues in the CDR3. The CDR3 DNA is TGCAGTGCTAGAAACGGGGAAACTCAGCCCCAGCATTTT. Protein: CSARNGETQPQHF.

This clonotype was observed a few times. This sequence joins TRBV11-2 and TRBJ2-5; 9 positions match TRBD2. This CDR3 region has 16 residues. Germline values: CDR1 SGHAT, CDR2 FQNNGV. Trimming took 3 bases from V and 5 from J; bases not matched to a gene: 10. The CDR3 loop reads CASSFTLAGFRETQYF. In nucleotides, the CDR3 is TGTGCCAGCAGCTTTACCCTAGCGGGGTTCCGGGAGACCCAGTACTTC.

The chain combines TRBV28 with TRBJ1-2; no firm D call. This CDR3 region has 16 residues. V lost 2 bases to trimming and J lost 0 bases, with 13 bases between them. Germline CDR1 is MDHEN and CDR2 is SYDVKM. The chain's CDR3 is CASSLGSTWSNYGYTF. Here the CDR3 DNA reads TGTGCCAGCAGTTTAGGCTCTACGTGGTCTAACTATGGCTACACCTTC.

The V and J genes are TRBV12-3 or TRBV12-4 and TRBJ1-1; D gene unclear. This CDR3 has 14 amino acids. Between the trimmed V and J ends, which lost 5 bases and 11 bases, there was a span of 21 bases. In DNA form, the CDR3 reads TGTGCCAGCAGTGTAAGGGCGGGCCTGTGGGCTGCTTTCTTT. Translation gives CASSVRAGLWAAFF.

This clonotype was picked up a small number of times. The rearrangement uses TRBV15 and TRBJ1-1; D is uncertain. Trimming took 0 bases from V and 8 from J, leaving 10 bases between them. From germline, CDR1 is LNHNV and CDR2 YYDKDF (reference sequence). CDR3 length: 13 amino acids. The CDR3 reads CATSRDSGQEAFF. The CDR3 bases are TGTGCCACCAGCAGAGATTCTGGGCAGGAAGCTTTCTTT.

The chain joins TRBV29-1 to TRBJ1-4; D unclear. Trimming left V 4 bases short and J 8 bases short, with 11 bases between. The CDR3 has 12 residues. In germline, CDR1 is SQVTM, CDR2 ANQGSEA. CDR3 bases: TGCAGCGTTGCGGGCCTTACCGAAAAACTGTTTTTT. Its translation is CSVAGLTEKLFF.

V and J are TRBV6-2 or TRBV6-3 and TRBJ1-2; D not certain. Trimming took 2 bases from V and 0 from J, leaving 16 bases between them. The CDR3 contains 17 residues. Germline V gene data show CDR1 as MNHEY and CDR2 as SVGEGT. In DNA form, the CDR3 reads TGTGCCAGCAGTTACGCGGAGACCGACCAAACTAACTATGGCTACACCTTC. Translation: CASSYAETDQTNYGYTF.